The present entry profiles one T cell receptor (beta chain) with its context. Its antigen is currently unknown. Ages of hyperthyroidism patients ran from 18 to 65, and their diagnoses were new, under 2 months' duration. Clinical symptoms and serum thyroxine were used for diagnosis; TRAb, thyroid ultrasound and orbital computed tomography were also relied on. This entry is derived from a study of Graves' ophthalmopathy and Graves' hyperthyroidism. Findings and limits, study-wide: The model flagged ophthalmopathy progression at 65% to 71% sensitivity and 72.22% specificity. In blood, most expanded thyroid clonotypes above 0.001 frequency were also detected.

CDR3 length: 14 amino acids. The V gene lost 2 bases and the J gene lost 6 bases, with 12 bases spanning the gap. Germline V CDR1 and CDR2: KGHDR, SFDVKD. Transcripts of RNA were the source for amplifying TCR beta CDR3 regions. RT-PCR was first run with HTBI primers, then multiplex PCR in a second round. MiXCR was run by TCRdb on the multiplex PCR reads, yielding one entry per CDR3 protein. The sample comprises around 1,000,000 distinct CDR3 sequences, about 38% of which are singletons, and roughly 10% rests with the top ten. This rearrangement joins TRBV24-1 to TRBJ1-2, with D possibly matching TRBD1 (5 bases). The sequence came from an adult man with Graves' hyperthyroidism. Sequencing input: peripheral blood or thyroid tissue (not recorded which). CDR3 in amino acids: CATSDWSGSDGYTF. As DNA, the CDR3 is TGTGCCACCAGTGATTGGTCAGGGTCGGATGGCTACACCTTC.